The T cell receptor beta chain described here comes from a study of T-cell memory formation after mild COVID-19 (dated by TCRdb to about 2021). Regarding the study in general: TCR sequence clusters from the two donors were found to be largely donor specific. In two donors, T-cell clones that expanded and contracted after mild COVID-19 were followed by sequencing TCRalpha and TCRbeta repertoires longitudinally. Two young, previously healthy adult volunteers, one female and one male, were included in the cohort.

Ficoll-Paque density gradient centrifugation was used to isolate PBMCs. The CDR3 has 12 amino acids, counting the end cysteine and phenylalanine. Only the CDR3 portion is preserved as DNA: 36 bases, with reading frame beginning at the first base. This clonotype was recorded a few times. Its antigen remains unidentified. Base qualities are not recorded, but no much larger clone differs from it by a single base. The reads were generated on an Illumina NovaSeq 6000. Using 5'RACE with constant-segment primers, TCRalpha and TCRbeta cDNA libraries were constructed, with sample barcodes and unique molecular identifiers added in the process. RNA was extracted from every sample with Trizol reagent. Amplification of the libraries took two PCR steps, and the second step added a second sample barcode plus Illumina TruSeq adapters. Sequencing of the libraries was done on an Illumina NovaSeq, producing 2 x 150 bp paired-end reads. In the paper's pipeline: The reads were demultiplexed and collapsed into UMI-guided consensus sequences using migec v1.2.7. With mixcr v2.1.11, UMI consensuses were aligned to TRA and TRB V and J templates and assembled into clonotypes. A clonotype was counted as expanded or contracted only if both edgeR and NoisET called the change significant, with noise models trained on biological replicates. For edgeR calls, the thresholds were a false discovery rate-adjusted p below 0.01 and a log2 fold-change of 1. PCA with hierarchical clustering of max-normalized trajectories of the 1000 most abundant clonotypes was used as exploratory dynamics analysis. Each responding clone was given a CD4 or CD8 phenotype based on the CD4+ and CD8+ repertoires, which had been sequenced separately. The public reads were run again by TCRdb, first through fastp at Q25 and then through MiXCR, and only productive beta chains were kept. Merged by CDR3 protein, the rows form single entries marked with the most common genes and DNA. The V and J calls come from TCRdb's annotation, not from the publication. The sample data list 400,000 to 500,000 distinct CDR3 sequences, and roughly 18% of these were observed just once. Approximately 21% of the sample is in the top ten clones.

Study-wide conclusions, independent of this receptor: The second-wave clones that peaked on day 37 were not confirmed to be SARS-CoV-2 specific. The study included only a couple of mild cases, and larger cohorts that include severe cases with pre-infection samples were judged to be necessary. Contracting CD4+ clones were found mainly in CM and EM memory subsets, while CD8+ clones were enriched in EMRA. Some responding clones were detected in pre-infection memory, which suggested that pre-existing cross-reactive memory T cells had joined the SARS-CoV-2 response. Clones contracting from day 15 to 85 had balanced CD4/CD8 phenotypes, while a second wave expanding from day 15 to 37 was biased towards CD4+.

The sequence derives from a man younger than 35 who had mild COVID-19 (a few samples of this study predate the infection). The sample titles of this study are shuffled in the database, so cell type and time point are left out; the donor was told from shared clones. The sample taken for sequencing was PBMCs or a T cell subset sorted from them (not recorded which). This sequence uses TRBV21-1 and TRBJ1-1; TRBD1 is the table's D call and was not checked against the DNA. TRBV21-1 represents a pseudogene. CDR3 reads: CASSPSTGRAFF. The nucleotide sequence is TGTGCCAGCAGCCCTTCGACAGGGCGAGCTTTCTTT.